This T cell receptor (beta chain) was sequenced during a study of T cell changes during pregnancy in multiple sclerosis. Here immunoSEQ multiplex PCR was the method, and the copy in TCRdb shows in-frame clones only, minus some. The table lists about 40,000 clones, nearly 90% of them singletons, with around 0.51% in the top ten. Germline lookup yields CDR1 SGHRS and CDR2 YFSETQ. This CDR3 has 15 residues. With 1 base clipped from V and 5 bases from J, the junction kept 6 bases outside the gene matches. Material: CD4+ T cells from peripheral blood mononuclear cells, obtained in the first trimester of pregnancy. The TCR was taken from a female donor with multiple sclerosis, enrolled in a pregnancy study. This chain joins TRBV5-1 and TRBJ2-7; TRBD1 matches 10 bases. The chain's CDR3 is CASSLWGQGPDEQYF. DNA for the CDR3: TGCGCCAGCAGCTTGTGGGGACAGGGGCCGGACGAGCAGTACTTC.